This is a list of T cell receptor beta chains from one sample in a study of cytomegalovirus exposure and HLA in healthy donors. Method: immunoSEQ multiplex PCR; TCRdb's copy keeps in-frame clones and lacks some. Counted here are roughly 80,000 clones, approximately 93% occurring once; the ten biggest clones make up over 0.65%. Input material: PBMCs. The receptors here all came from a man younger than 30 in good health and CMV-seronegative. Both conserved end residues are part of each CDR3. Each record gives: D gene, clone size, V gene, J gene, CDR3 protein, CDR3 DNA. A D gene is named only where the DNA matches it firmly. Clone size is stated in some rows and not others, as once, few, many or a class when expanded.

NA	NA	TRBV7-6	TRBJ2-2	CASSHNTGELFF	TGTGCCAGCAGCCACAATACAGGGGAGCTGTTTTTT
TRBD2	NA	TRBV5-1	TRBJ2-3	CASSLEPAGGGTQYF	TGCGCCAGCAGCTTGGAGCCAGCGGGAGGTGGTACGCAGTATTTT
TRBD1	NA	TRBV6-5	TRBJ2-3	CASSIGQGTDTQYF	TGTGCCAGCAGTATAGGACAGGGGACAGATACGCAGTATTTT
TRBD2	once	TRBV6-5	TRBJ2-1	CASSYSTSGANEQFF	TGTGCCAGCAGTTACTCAACTAGCGGGGCCAATGAGCAGTTCTTC
NA	NA	TRBV7-2	TRBJ1-1	CASSYRPNTEAFF	TGTGCCAGCAGCTATCGTCCTAACACTGAAGCTTTCTTT
NA	NA	TRBV5-1	TRBJ1-1	CASSLIGVTEAFF	TGCGCCAGCAGCTTGATAGGGGTTACTGAAGCTTTCTTT
NA	NA	TRBV4-1	TRBJ1-1	CASSHPTGRANTEAFF	TGCGCCAGCAGCCACCCTACAGGGAGGGCGAACACTGAAGCTTTCTTT
TRBD2	NA	TRBV4-1	TRBJ2-2	CASSLLAGGFNTGELFF	TGCGCCAGCAGCCTACTAGCGGGGGGGTTCAACACCGGGGAGCTGTTTTTT
TRBD1	NA	TRBV11-3	TRBJ2-3	CASSPPTGTDTQYF	TGTGCCAGCAGCCCACCGACAGGGACAGATACGCAGTATTTT
NA	NA	TRBV7-6	TRBJ2-7	CASSLAHLPGYEQYF	TGTGCCAGCAGCTTAGCTCATCTTCCGGGGTACGAGCAGTACTTC
TRBD1	NA	TRBV28	TRBJ1-1	CASSSGTAMNTEAFF	TGTGCCAGCAGTTCCGGGACAGCTATGAACACTGAAGCTTTCTTT
NA	NA	TRBV5-5	TRBJ1-1	CASSRHGGRDLNTEAFF	TGTGCCAGCAGCCGACACGGCGGACGGGATTTGAACACTGAAGCTTTCTTT
TRBD1	NA	TRBV7-2	TRBJ2-7	CASSWGDPGQGTYEQYF	TGTGCCAGCAGTTGGGGTGACCCGGGACAGGGGACTTACGAGCAGTACTTC
NA	NA	TRBV6-5	TRBJ2-1	CASSEGRLGFF	TGTGCCAGCAGTGAAGGTCGTCTAGGGTTCTTC
NA	NA	TRBV7-2	TRBJ2-7	CASSIGTVSYEQYF	TGTGCCAGCAGCATTGGGACTGTTTCCTACGAGCAGTACTTC
TRBD1	NA	TRBV7-9	TRBJ2-7	CASTFRDRGWEQYF	TGTGCCAGCACGTTCCGGGACAGGGGTTGGGAGCAGTACTTC
NA	NA	TRBV7-2	TRBJ2-3	CASTFQTDFTDTQYF	TGTGCCAGCACCTTTCAGACAGATTTCACAGATACGCAGTATTTT
TRBD1	NA	TRBV5-1	TRBJ1-2	CASSRGGQGMDNYGYTF	TGCGCCAGCAGCCGCGGTGGACAGGGGATGGATAACTATGGCTACACCTTC
NA	few	TRBV29-1	TRBJ1-4	CSVEGTRSNEKLFF	TGCAGCGTTGAAGGGACAAGGAGTAATGAAAAACTGTTTTTT
TRBD1	NA	TRBV13	TRBJ1-1	CASSLEGRFETGDEGNTEAFF	TGTGCCAGCAGCTTAGAAGGGAGGTTCGAGACAGGGGATGAGGGGAACACTGAAGCTTTCTTT
NA	NA	TRBV5-1	TRBJ1-1	CASRGEGLTEAFF	TGCGCCAGCAGGGGGGAGGGGCTCACTGAAGCTTTCTTT
NA	NA	TRBV7-2	TRBJ1-2	CASSLALGRGYTF	TGTGCCAGCAGCTTAGCGTTAGGGAGAGGCTACACCTTC
NA	NA	TRBV30	TRBJ1-5	CAWSPSSNQPQHF	TGTGCCTGGAGCCCTTCTAGCAATCAGCCCCAGCATTTT
NA	NA	TRBV5-1	TRBJ1-3	CASRRDNFSGNTIYF	TGCGCCAGCAGGAGGGACAACTTCTCTGGAAACACCATATATTTT
TRBD1	NA	TRBV5-4	TRBJ1-6	CASSIGTEHSPLHF	TGTGCCAGCAGCATCGGGACAGAGCATTCACCCCTCCACTTT
TRBD2	NA	TRBV6-5	TRBJ2-2	CASGVGRPGTGELFF	TGTGCCAGCGGGGTCGGGAGGCCGGGGACCGGGGAGCTGTTTTTT
TRBD2	once	TRBV7-3	TRBJ2-1	CASSLTSGRGVEQFF	TGTGCCAGCAGCCTGACTAGCGGGAGGGGTGTAGAGCAGTTCTTC
NA	NA	TRBV5-8	TRBJ2-7	CASGLDSSYEQYF	TGTGCCAGCGGGCTGGACAGCTCCTACGAGCAGTACTTC
NA	NA	TRBV18	TRBJ2-7	CASSPAGAGSYEQYF	TGTGCCAGCTCACCAGCGGGCGCTGGCTCCTACGAGCAGTACTTC
NA	NA	TRBV6-4	TRBJ1-2	CASSEGAGNGYTF	TGTGCCAGCAGTGAGGGGGCAGGGAATGGCTACACCTTC
TRBD2	NA	TRBV4-1	TRBJ2-7	CASSQDEGLAGVRAYEQYF	TGCGCCAGCAGCCAAGATGAGGGACTAGCGGGAGTTAGGGCCTACGAGCAGTACTTC
NA	NA	TRBV5-1	TRBJ1-4	CASSSGRGGEKLFF	TGCGCCAGCAGCTCCGGGAGGGGAGGCGAAAAACTGTTTTTT
NA	NA	TRBV15	TRBJ1-2	CATSPDKNYGYTF	TGTGCCACCAGCCCCGACAAGAACTATGGCTACACCTTC
TRBD2	NA	TRBV4-1	TRBJ2-3	CASRVAGGRDTQYF	TGCGCCAGCAGGGTGGCGGGAGGAAGAGATACGCAGTATTTT
TRBD1	NA	TRBV7-8	TRBJ1-1	CASSQSEGADTEAFF	TGTGCCAGCAGCCAGTCCGAGGGGGCTGACACTGAAGCTTTCTTT
TRBD1	NA	TRBV30	TRBJ1-2	CAWTPGGQAYTF	TGTGCCTGGACTCCAGGGGGCCAGGCCTACACCTTC
TRBD1	NA	TRBV13	TRBJ2-7	CASSLGQLNRGQYF	TGTGCCAGCAGCTTGGGACAGCTTAACAGGGGGCAGTACTTC